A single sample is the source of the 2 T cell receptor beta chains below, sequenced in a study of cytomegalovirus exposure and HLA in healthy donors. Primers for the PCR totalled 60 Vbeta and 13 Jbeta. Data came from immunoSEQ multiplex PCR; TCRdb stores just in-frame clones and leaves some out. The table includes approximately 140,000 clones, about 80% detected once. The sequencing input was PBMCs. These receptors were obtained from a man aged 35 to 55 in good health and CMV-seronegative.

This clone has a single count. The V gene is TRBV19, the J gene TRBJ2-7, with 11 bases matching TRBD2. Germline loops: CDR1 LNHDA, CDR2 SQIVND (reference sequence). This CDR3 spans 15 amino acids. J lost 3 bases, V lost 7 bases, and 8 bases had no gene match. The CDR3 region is CASTKTSGSSYEQYF. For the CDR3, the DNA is TGTGCCAGTACCAAAACTAGCGGGAGTAGCTACGAGCAGTACTTC. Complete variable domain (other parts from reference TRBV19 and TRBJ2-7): DGGITQSPKYLFRKEGQNVTLSCEQNLNHDAMYWYRQDPGQGLRLIYYSQIVNDFQKGDIAEGYSVSREKKESFPLTVTSAQKNPTAFYLCASTKTSGSSYEQYFGPGTRLTVT.

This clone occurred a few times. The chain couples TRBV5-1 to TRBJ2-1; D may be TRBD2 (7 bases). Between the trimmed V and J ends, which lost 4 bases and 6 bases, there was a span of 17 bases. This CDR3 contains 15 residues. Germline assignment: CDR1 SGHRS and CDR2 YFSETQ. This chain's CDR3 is CASSRGAGAGNEQFF. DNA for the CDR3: TGCGCCAGCAGCAGGGGGGCGGGAGCTGGCAATGAGCAGTTCTTC.